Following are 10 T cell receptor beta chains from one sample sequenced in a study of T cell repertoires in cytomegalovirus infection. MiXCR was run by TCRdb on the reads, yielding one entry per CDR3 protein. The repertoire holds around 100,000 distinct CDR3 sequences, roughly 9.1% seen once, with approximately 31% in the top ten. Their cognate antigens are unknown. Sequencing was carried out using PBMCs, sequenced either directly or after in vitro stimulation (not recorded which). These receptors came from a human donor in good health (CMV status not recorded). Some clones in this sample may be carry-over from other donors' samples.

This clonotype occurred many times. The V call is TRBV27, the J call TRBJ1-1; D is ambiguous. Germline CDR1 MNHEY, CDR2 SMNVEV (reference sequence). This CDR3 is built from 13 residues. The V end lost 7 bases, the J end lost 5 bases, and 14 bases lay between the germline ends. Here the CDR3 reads CASTKTGWTEAFF. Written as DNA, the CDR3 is TGTGCCAGCACCAAAACTGGTTGGACTGAAGCTTTCTTT.

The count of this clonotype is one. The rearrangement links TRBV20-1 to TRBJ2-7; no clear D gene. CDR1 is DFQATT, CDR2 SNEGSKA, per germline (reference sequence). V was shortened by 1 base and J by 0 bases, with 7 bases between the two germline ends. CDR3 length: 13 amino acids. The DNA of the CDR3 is TGCAGTGCTAGAGTTGTGGACTCCTACGAGCAGTACTTC. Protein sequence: CSARVVDSYEQYF.

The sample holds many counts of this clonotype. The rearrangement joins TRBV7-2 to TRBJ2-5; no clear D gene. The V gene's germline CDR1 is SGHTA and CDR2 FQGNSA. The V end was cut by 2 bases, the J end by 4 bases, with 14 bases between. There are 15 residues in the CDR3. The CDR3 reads CASSLFALIGETQYF. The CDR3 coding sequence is TGTGCCAGCAGCTTATTTGCACTAATCGGAGAGACCCAGTACTTC. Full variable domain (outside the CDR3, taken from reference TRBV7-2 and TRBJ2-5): GAGVSQSPSNKVTEKGKDVELRCDPISGHTALYWYRQSLGQGLEFLIYFQGNSAPDKSGLPSDRFSAERTGGSVSTLTIQRTQQEDSAVYLCASSLFALIGETQYFGPGTRLLVL.

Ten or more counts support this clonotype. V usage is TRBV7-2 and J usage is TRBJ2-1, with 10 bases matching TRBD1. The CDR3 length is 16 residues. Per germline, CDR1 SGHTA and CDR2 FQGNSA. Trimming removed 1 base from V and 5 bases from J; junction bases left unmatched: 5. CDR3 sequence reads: CASSLEGQGLNNEQFF. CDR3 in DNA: TGTGCCAGCAGCTTAGAGGGACAGGGGCTGAACAATGAGCAGTTCTTC.

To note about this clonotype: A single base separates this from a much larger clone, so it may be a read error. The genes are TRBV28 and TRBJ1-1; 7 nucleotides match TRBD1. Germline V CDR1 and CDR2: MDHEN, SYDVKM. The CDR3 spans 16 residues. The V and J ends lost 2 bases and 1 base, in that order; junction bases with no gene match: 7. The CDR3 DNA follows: TGTGCCAGCAGTTTAGGGTCCTCAGGGGGGAACACTGAAGCTTTCTTT. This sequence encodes CASSLGSSGGNTEAFF.

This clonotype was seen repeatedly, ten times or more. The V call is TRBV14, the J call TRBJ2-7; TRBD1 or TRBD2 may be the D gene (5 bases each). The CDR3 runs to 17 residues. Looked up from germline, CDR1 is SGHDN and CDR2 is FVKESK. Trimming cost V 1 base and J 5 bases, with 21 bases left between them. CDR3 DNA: TGTGCCAGCAGCCAAGGCGGTCGGGGCTACCGACGGGACGAGCAGTACTTC. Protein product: CASSQGGRGYRRDEQYF. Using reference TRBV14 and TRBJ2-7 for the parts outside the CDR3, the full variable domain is EAGVTQFPSHSVIEKGQTVTLRCDPISGHDNLYWYRRVMGKEIKFLLHFVKESKQDESGMPNNRFLAERTGGTYSTLKVQPAELEDSGVYFCASSQGGRGYRRDEQYFGPGTRLTVT.

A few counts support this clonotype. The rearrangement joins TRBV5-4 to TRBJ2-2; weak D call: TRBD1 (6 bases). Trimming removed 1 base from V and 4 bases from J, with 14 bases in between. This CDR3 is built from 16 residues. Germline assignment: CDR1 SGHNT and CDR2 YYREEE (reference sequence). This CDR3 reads CASSLLQGPLTGELFF. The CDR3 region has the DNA TGTGCCAGCAGCTTGTTGCAGGGGCCTCTCACCGGGGAGCTGTTTTTT.

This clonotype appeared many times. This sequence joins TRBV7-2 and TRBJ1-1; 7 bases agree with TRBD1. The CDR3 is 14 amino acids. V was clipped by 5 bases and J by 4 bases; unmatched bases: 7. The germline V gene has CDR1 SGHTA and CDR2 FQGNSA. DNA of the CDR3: TGTGCCAGCAGCCGAGGGGGCTCGGTCACTGAAGCTTTCTTT. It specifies CASSRGGSVTEAFF.

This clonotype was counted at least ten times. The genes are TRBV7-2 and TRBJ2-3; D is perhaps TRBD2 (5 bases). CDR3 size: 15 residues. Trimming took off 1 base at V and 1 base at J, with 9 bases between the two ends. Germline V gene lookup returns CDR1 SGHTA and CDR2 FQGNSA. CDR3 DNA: TGTGCCAGCAGCTTAGGAGGGTCTGGCACAGATACGCAGTATTTT. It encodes CASSLGGSGTDTQYF.

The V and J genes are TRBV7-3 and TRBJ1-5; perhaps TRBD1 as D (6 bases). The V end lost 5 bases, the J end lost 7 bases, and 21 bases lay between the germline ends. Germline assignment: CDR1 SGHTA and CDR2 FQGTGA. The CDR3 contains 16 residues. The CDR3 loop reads CASSTGSRDKEQPQHF. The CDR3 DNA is TGTGCCAGCAGCACTGGGTCCCGGGACAAGGAACAGCCCCAGCATTTT.